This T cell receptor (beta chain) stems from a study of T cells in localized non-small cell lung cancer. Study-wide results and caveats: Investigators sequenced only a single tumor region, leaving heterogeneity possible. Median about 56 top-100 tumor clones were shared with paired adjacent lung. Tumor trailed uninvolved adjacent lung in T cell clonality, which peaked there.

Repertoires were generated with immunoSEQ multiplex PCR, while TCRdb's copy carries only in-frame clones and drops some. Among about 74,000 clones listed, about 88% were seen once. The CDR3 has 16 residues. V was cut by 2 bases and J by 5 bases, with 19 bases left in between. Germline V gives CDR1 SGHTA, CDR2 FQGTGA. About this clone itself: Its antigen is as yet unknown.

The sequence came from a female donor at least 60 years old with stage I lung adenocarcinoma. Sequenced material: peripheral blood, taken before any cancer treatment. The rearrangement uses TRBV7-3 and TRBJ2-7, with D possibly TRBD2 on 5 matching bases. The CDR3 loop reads CASSLFLDPPGNEQYF. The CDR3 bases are TGTGCCAGCAGCTTATTTCTGGACCCACCGGGGAACGAGCAGTACTTC.